One and the same sample provided the 2 T cell receptor beta chains below, sequenced in a study of TIL therapy for anti-PD-1-resistant metastatic lung cancer. Time point noted: pre-treatment sample, taken before nivolumab and TIL therapy. Sequencing used immunoSEQ v3. Data came from immunoSEQ multiplex PCR; TCRdb stores just in-frame clones and leaves some out. This table has under 70,000 clones, roughly 84% appearing once. The sequenced sample was blood, obtained at baseline. The receptors were gathered from a person aged 25 to 85 with non-small cell lung cancer.

The rearrangement uses TRBV27 and TRBJ2-2; no clear D. Trimming removed 7 bases from V and 0 bases from J, with 12 bases in between. Looked up from germline, CDR1 is MNHEY and CDR2 is SMNVEV (reference sequence). The CDR3 contains 15 residues. The CDR3 DNA follows: TGTGCCAGCAATTCTATGGCCGCGAACACCGGGGAGCTGTTTTTT. Residues: CASNSMAANTGELFF.

This chain joins TRBV2 and TRBJ2-2, with D possibly TRBD1 on 6 matching bases. CDR1 is SNHLY, CDR2 FYNNEI, per germline. The CDR3 is made up of 12 amino acids. V lost 4 bases to trimming and J lost 7 bases, with 7 bases between them. Written as DNA, the CDR3 is TGTGCCAGCAGTGGGGGACACGGGGAGCTGTTTTTT. This codes for CASSGGHGELFF.